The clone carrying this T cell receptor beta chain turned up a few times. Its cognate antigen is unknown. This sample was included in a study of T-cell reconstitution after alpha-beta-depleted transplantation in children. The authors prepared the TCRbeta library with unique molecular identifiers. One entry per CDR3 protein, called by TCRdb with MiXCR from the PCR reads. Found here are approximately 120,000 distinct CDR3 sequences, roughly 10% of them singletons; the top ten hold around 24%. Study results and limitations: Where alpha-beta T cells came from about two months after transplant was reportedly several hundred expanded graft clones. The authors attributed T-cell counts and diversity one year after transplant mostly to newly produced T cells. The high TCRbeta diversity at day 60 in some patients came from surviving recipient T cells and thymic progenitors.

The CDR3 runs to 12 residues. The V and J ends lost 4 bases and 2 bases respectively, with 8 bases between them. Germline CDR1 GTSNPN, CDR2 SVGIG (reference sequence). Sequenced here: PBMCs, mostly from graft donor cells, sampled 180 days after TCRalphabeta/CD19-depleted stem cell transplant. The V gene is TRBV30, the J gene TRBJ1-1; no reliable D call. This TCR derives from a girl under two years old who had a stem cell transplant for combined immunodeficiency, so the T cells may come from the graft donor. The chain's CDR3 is CAWISRNTEAFF. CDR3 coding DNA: TGTGCCTGGATTAGCCGAAACACTGAAGCTTTCTTT.